This record concerns one T cell receptor beta chain sequence. This clone was counted a few times. There is no known antigen for this receptor. Nothing much larger sits one base from this clone, and base qualities are not available. This entry comes from a study of graft-versus-host responses after intestinal transplantation (dated by TCRdb to the early 2020s). The study in broad terms: The transplants that recipients received were multivisceral, liver-intestinal, or isolated intestinal. Every recipient was given anti-thymocyte globulin induction, then maintenance tacrolimus and steroids for around three years. Graft-versus-host and host-versus-graft alloreactive T cell clones were tracked in the graft, circulation and bone marrow after intestinal transplantation using bulk TCR-beta CDR3 sequencing. To identify alloreactive clones, pre-transplant mixed lymphocyte reaction products were sequenced and then compared with unstimulated pre-transplant donor and recipient T cells. Of the 20 to 25 intestinal transplant recipients enrolled in the cohort, one of whom was a retransplant, a few patients without pretransplant specimens were excluded. A peak of at least 4% donor T cells among recipient peripheral blood mononuclear cells was the definition used for donor T cell macrochimerism. Rather than being sequenced by the commercial service, samples from a few later patients were sequenced in-house on an Illumina MiSeq and processed with MiXCR.

The library was produced with the immunoSEQ multiplex PCR assay. For most patients, genomic DNA was isolated with the Qiagen DNeasy Blood and Tissue Kit and shipped frozen to Adaptive Biotechnologies for TCR sequencing. For most patients, high-throughput TCR-beta CDR3 sequencing of genomic DNA was performed by Adaptive Biotechnologies. The authors' analysis ran thus. Adaptive's ImmunoSEQ software was the source of the TCR sequencing data for around 20 patients, while a few other patients were processed with MiXCR and VDJtools. To correct CD4 versus CD8 sorting errors, sequences present in both subsets at a frequency ratio below 5:1 were removed. CDR3 nucleotide sequences shared between donor and recipient were removed because the origin of such sequences could not be assigned. To count as alloreactive, a clone needed at least 2-fold expansion over unstimulated cells and a minimum CFSE-low frequency of 0.002% (template counts) or 0.001% (read counts). Mappable clones were those detected in sequenced pre-transplant spleen, lymph node, or MLR CFSE-low populations of the donor or recipient. The cumulative frequency of alloreactive clones was calculated as a percentage of all sequences, weighted by copy number. TCRdb carries this immuneACCESS record with in-frame sequences only. Its versions omit some clonotypes, under half of them owing to an unresolved V gene in the studies checked, with the rest unexplained. The V and J calls and clone size come from that table; D and trimming were worked out from the DNA. This sample comprises roughly 90,000 clones, around 89% of them detected only once. The ten top clones hold approximately 0.28% of the sample.

The V and J ends are trimmed by 1 base and 5 bases, leaving 10 bases between them. From the germline V gene (reference sequence), CDR1 is GTSNPN and CDR2 is SVGIG. The CDR3 starts with the cysteine, ends with the phenylalanine, and has 13 residues. Just the 39-base CDR3 DNA is kept, in frame starting at base 1. Overall study results and their limits: Peak levels of circulating GvH clones were associated with declines in HvG clones early after transplant. GvH clones were detected in recipient bone marrow, and some of these GvH clones were observed earlier in ileal mucosa or blood, consistent with an intestinal mucosal origin. The relatively low number and heterogeneity of intestinal transplant patients limited the conclusions. In patients with donor T cell macrochimerism, the allografts had high GvH to HvG T cell clonal ratios.

The time point label, as the study defines it: cells obtained before transplantation from donor or recipient. CD3+CD4+ and CD3+CD8+ populations were FACS-sorted from unstimulated pre-transplant donor and recipient cells taken from spleen or lymph nodes. The chain joins TRBV30 to TRBJ2-3; possibly the D gene is TRBD1, per 6 matching bases. The source is a human donor who was the organ donor for an intestinal transplant. Here the sequenced sample was unstimulated CD4+ T cells sorted from spleen or lymph node cells, taken before transplant. Here is the DNA: TGTGCCTGGAGTGGGGGGCGGGTAGATACGCAGTATTTT. The translation is CAWSGGRVDTQYF.